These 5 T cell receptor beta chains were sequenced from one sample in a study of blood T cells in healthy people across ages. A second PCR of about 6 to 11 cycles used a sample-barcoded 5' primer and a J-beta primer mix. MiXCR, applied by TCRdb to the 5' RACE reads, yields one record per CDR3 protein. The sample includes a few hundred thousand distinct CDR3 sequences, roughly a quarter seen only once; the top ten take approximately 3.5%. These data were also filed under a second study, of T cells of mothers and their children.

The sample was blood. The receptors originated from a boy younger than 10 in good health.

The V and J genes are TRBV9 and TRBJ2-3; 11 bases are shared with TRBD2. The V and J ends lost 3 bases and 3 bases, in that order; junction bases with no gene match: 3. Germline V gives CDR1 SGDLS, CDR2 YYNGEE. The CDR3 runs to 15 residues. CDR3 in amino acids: CASSALAGGTDTQYF. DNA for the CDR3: TGTGCCAGCAGCGCCTTAGCGGGAGGGACAGATACGCAGTATTTT.

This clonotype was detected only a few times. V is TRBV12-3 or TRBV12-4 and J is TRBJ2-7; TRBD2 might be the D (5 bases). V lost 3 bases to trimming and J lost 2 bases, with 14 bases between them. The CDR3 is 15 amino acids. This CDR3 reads CASSFNLALPYEQYF. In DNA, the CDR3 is TGTGCCAGCAGTTTTAATCTAGCTCTGCCCTACGAGCAGTACTTC.

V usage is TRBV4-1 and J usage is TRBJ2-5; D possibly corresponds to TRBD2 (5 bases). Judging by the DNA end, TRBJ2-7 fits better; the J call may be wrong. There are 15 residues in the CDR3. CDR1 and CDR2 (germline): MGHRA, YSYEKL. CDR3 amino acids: CASSQRAGSFYEQYF. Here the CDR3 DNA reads TGCGCCAGCAGCCAGCGGGCAGGAAGCTTCTACGAGCAGTACTTC.

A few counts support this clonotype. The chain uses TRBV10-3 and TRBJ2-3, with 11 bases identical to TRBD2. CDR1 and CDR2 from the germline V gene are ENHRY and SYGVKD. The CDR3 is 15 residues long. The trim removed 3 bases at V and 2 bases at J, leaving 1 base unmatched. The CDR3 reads CAISELAGDTDTQYF. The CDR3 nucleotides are TGTGCCATCAGTGAACTAGCGGGAGACACAGATACGCAGTATTTT.

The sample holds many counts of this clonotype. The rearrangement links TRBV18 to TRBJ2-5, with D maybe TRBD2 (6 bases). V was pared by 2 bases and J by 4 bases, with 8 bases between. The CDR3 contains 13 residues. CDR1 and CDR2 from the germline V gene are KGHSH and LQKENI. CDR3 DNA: TGTGCCAGCTCACCAAGGAGGGGAGAGACCCAGTACTTC. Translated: CASSPRRGETQYF.